This T cell receptor beta chain was recorded in a study of graft-versus-host responses after intestinal transplantation. Across the study: Every one of the recipients received anti-thymocyte globulin induction and afterwards took tacrolimus and steroids for roughly 3 years. Broader study findings: Early post-transplant declines in HvG were associated with peak levels of circulating GvH clones. Recipient marrow contained GvH clones, some of which appeared first in ileum or blood.

TCRdb's table, derived via immunoSEQ multiplex PCR, lists solely in-frame clones and lacks some. The profile shows tens of thousands of clones, roughly 88% of them singletons. This clone was seen just once. The antigen is unknown. Germline values: CDR1 SNHLY, CDR2 FYNNEI. Trimming cost V 5 bases and J 10 bases; bases outside gene matches: 12. This CDR3 contains 15 residues. This specimen consisted of unstimulated CD4+ T cells sorted from spleen or lymph node cells, obtained before intestinal transplant. This TCR derives from a human donor who received an intestinal transplant. The chain recombines TRBV2 with TRBJ2-1; TRBD1 agrees at 9 bases. In nucleotides, the CDR3 is TGTGCCAGCAGTATCCGGGACAGGGCCCAAGGGGAGCAGTTCTTC. Residues: CASSIRDRAQGEQFF.